A selection of T cell receptor beta chains follows, all from one sample in a study of cytomegalovirus exposure and HLA in healthy donors. TCRdb's table, derived via immunoSEQ multiplex PCR, lists solely in-frame clones and lacks some. Seen here are 150,000 to 200,000 clones, 70% to 90% observed once, and the top ten hold around 2.1%. The sample comprised PBMCs. The receptors derive from a man between 18 and 29 years old in good health and CMV-seropositive. CDR3s include the opening cysteine and the closing phenylalanine or tryptophan. A D gene is named only where the DNA matches it firmly. Size is omitted from some rows. Given values are once, few, many or a class for expanded clones.

>NA|TRBJ1-6|TRBV6-5|NA
CASSLIFSSPLHF
TGTGCCAGCAGTTTGATTTTCAGTTCACCCCTCCACTTT
>TRBD1|TRBJ1-1|TRBV5-4|NA
CASSPGGRGNTEAFF
TGTGCCAGCAGCCCAGGGGGCCGGGGGAACACTGAAGCTTTCTTT
>TRBD2|TRBJ2-7|TRBV5-4|NA
CASSLGQRLAGLEQYF
TGTGCCAGCAGCTTGGGGCAGCGGCTAGCGGGGCTCGAGCAGTACTTC
>NA|TRBJ1-6|TRBV11-3|NA
CASSLAGGNSPLHF
TGTGCCAGCAGCTTAGCCGGGGGTAATTCACCCCTCCACTTT
>TRBD1|TRBJ1-1|TRBV7-9|NA
CASSRNNHAGTGGRGAFF
TGTGCCAGCAGCCGGAATAACCACGCCGGGACAGGGGGCAGAGGAGCTTTCTTT
>TRBD2|TRBJ2-1|TRBV7-6|NA
CASSLGGGAYNEQFF
TGTGCCAGCAGCTTAGGCGGGGGGGCCTACAATGAGCAGTTCTTC
>TRBD1|TRBJ2-2|TRBV6-6|once
CASSSGTGYTGELFF
TGTGCCAGCAGCTCCGGGACAGGGTACACCGGGGAGCTGTTTTTT
>NA|TRBJ1-5|TRBV2|few
CASAAGQGNQPQHF
TGTGCCAGCGCAGCAGGGCAGGGTAATCAGCCCCAGCATTTT
>NA|TRBJ2-5|TRBV9|NA
CASSSGTPGVETQYF
TGTGCCAGCAGCTCCGGGACACCGGGCGTGGAGACCCAGTACTTC
>NA|TRBJ1-5|TRBV21-1|NA
CASGEGRVCGRPQHF
TGTGCCAGCGGGGAGGGCAGGGTCTGCGGACGGCCCCAGCATTTT
>NA|TRBJ1-4|TRBV7-9|once
CASTSRGGGQSNEKLFF
TGTGCCAGCACCTCCCGGGGCGGGGGGCAGTCTAATGAAAAACTGTTTTTT
>NA|TRBJ1-2|TRBV7-9|NA
CASSFLRIPGYTF
TGTGCCAGCAGCTTTCTTCGTATCCCTGGCTACACCTTC
>NA|TRBJ1-1|TRBV7-2|NA
CASSAYRDTEAFF
TGTGCCAGCAGCGCGTACAGGGATACTGAAGCTTTCTTT
>TRBD2|TRBJ2-3|TRBV5-1|NA
CASSLDSSGGASTQYF
TGCGCCAGCAGCTTGGATTCTAGCGGGGGGGCCAGTACGCAGTATTTT
>TRBD2|TRBJ2-3|TRBV7-2|NA
CASSLRLAGTDTQYF
TGTGCCAGCAGCTTAAGACTAGCGGGCACAGATACGCAGTATTTT
>NA|TRBJ2-5|TRBV7-9|NA
CASSPARETQYF
TGTGCCAGCAGCCCCGCCCGGGAGACCCAGTACTTC